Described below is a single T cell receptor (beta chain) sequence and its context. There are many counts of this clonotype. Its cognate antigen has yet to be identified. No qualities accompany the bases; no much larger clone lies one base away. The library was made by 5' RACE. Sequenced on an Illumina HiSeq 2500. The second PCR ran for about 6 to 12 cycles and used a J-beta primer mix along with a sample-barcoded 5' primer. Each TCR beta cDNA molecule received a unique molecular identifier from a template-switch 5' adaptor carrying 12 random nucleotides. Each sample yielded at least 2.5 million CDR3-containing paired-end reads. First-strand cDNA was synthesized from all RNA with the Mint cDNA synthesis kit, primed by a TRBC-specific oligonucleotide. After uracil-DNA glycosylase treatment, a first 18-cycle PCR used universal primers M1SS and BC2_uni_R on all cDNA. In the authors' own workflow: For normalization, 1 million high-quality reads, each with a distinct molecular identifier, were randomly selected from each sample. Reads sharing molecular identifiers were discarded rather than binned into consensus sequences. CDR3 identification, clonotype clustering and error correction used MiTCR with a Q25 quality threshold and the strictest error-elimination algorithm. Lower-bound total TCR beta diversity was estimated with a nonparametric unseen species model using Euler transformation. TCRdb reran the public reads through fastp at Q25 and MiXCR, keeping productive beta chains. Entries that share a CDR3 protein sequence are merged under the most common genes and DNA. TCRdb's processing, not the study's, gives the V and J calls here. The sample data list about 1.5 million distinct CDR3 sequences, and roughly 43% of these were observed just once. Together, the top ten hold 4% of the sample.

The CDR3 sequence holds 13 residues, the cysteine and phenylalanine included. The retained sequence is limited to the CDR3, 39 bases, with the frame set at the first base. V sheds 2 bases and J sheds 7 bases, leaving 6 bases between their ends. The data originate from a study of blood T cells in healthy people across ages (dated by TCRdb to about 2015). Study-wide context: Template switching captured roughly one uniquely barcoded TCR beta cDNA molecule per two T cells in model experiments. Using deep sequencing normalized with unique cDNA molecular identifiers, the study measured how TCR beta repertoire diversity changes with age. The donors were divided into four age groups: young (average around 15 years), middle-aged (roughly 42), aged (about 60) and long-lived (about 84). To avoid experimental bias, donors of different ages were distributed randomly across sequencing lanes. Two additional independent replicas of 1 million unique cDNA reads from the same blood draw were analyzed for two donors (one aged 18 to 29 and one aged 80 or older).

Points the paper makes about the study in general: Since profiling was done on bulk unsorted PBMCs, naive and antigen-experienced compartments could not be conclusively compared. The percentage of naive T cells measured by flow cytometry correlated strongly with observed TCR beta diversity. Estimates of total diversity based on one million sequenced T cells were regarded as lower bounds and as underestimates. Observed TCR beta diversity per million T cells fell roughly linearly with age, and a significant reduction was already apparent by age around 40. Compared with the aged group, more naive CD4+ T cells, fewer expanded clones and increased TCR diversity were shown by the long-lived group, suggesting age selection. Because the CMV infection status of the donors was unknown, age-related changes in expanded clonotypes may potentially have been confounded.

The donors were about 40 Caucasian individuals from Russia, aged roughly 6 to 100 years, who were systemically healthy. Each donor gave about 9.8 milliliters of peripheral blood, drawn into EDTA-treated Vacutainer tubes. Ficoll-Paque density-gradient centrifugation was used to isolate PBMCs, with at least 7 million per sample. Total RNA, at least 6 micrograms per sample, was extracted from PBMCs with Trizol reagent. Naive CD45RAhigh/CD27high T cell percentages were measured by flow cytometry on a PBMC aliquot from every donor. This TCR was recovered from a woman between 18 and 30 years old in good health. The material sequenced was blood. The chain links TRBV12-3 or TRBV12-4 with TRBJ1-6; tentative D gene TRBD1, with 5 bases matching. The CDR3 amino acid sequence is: CASSLWGNSPLHF. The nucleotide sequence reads TGTGCCAGCAGTTTATGGGGGAATTCACCCCTCCACTTT.